The 15 T cell receptor beta chains in this list originate from one sample, sequenced in a study of early T cells in non-severe SARS-CoV-2 infection (dated by TCRdb to about 2021). The library came from 5' RACE. The sequencing machine was a NextSeq 500. TCRdb trimmed the raw reads at Q25, called clones with MiXCR and kept productive beta chains. Entries are consolidated by CDR3 protein sequence, retaining the most common genes and DNA. This sample gives around 77,000 distinct CDR3 sequences in total; 10% of them show up just once. The ten biggest clones cover 6.5% to 8.5% of the sample. The specimen was whole blood, collected at baseline. These receptors were collected from an adult who was a healthcare worker with PCR-confirmed SARS-CoV-2 infection or an uninfected control (not recorded which).

This clonotype was counted a single time. The chain couples TRBV4-1 to TRBJ1-2, with D maybe TRBD1 (5 bases). The CDR3 runs 14 residues. Trimming took 0 bases from V and 7 from J, leaving 12 bases between them. Germline lookup yields CDR1 MGHRA and CDR2 YSYEKL. For the CDR3, the DNA is TGCGCCAGCAGCCAAGATCTAGGGGACCGTGGCTACACCTTC. It is translated as CASSQDLGDRGYTF.

This clonotype was observed at least ten times. The CDR3 bases are TGTGCCAGCAGTTACCAGGGCGGTAACACTGAAGCTTTCTTT. Translated, it gives CASSYQGGNTEAFF. The J gene is TRBJ1-1, the V gene TRBV12-3 or TRBV12-4; possibly TRBD1 for D (5 bases). Trimming removed 4 bases from V and 2 bases from J, with 11 bases in between. CDR3 size: 14 residues.

The table lists this clonotype with many counts. The chain employs TRBV11-2 and TRBJ2-1; 7 bases are a match to TRBD2. V was clipped by 1 base and J by 5 bases; unmatched bases: 2. Germline V gene sequence: CDR1 SGHAT, CDR2 FQNNGV. The CDR3 is 14 amino acids. This CDR3 reads CASSLGLADNEQFF. The DNA for the CDR3 is TGTGCCAGCAGCTTAGGGCTAGCGGACAATGAGCAGTTCTTC.

This clonotype was seen a few times. The chain joins TRBV5-1 to TRBJ2-1; D gene uncertain. This CDR3 is 13 amino acids long. Trimming pared 0 bases from V and 6 bases from J, leaving 7 bases between. The germline gives CDR1 SGHRS, CDR2 YFSETQ. The CDR3 sequence: CASSLDVGNEQFF. The CDR3 coding sequence is TGCGCCAGCAGCTTGGATGTTGGCAATGAGCAGTTCTTC.

This clonotype is judged medium-sized. In DNA form, the CDR3 reads TGTGCCAGCTCTAGCGGGGGGGCGGGTGAGCAGTTCTTC. Its protein is CASSSGGAGEQFF. The chain uses TRBV7-2 and TRBJ2-1, with 12 bases fitting TRBD2. Germline CDR1 reads SGHTA; CDR2 reads FQGNSA. The junction had 5 bases not matched to a gene; V was cut back by 8 bases and J by 9 bases. The CDR3 runs 13 residues.

This clonotype was detected many times. The genes are TRBV6-5 and TRBJ1-1, with D uncertain. The CDR3 runs 19 residues. The germline gives CDR1 MNHEY, CDR2 SVGAGI. Trimming removed 2 bases from V and 0 bases from J, with 22 bases in between. This CDR3 is CASSYNPPFFASMNTEAFF. Written as DNA, the CDR3 is TGTGCCAGCAGTTACAATCCTCCCTTTTTTGCCTCCATGAACACTGAAGCTTTCTTT.

J is TRBJ2-2 and V is TRBV20-1; 8 bases are a match to TRBD2. The CDR3 is 15 residues long. CDR1 and CDR2 (germline): DFQATT, SNEGSKA (reference sequence). V lost 1 base and J lost 5; bases outside the gene matches: 6. The CDR3 loop is CSARGPGGRTGELFF. The CDR3, as DNA: TGCAGTGCTAGAGGACCGGGGGGGCGGACCGGGGAGCTGTTTTTT.

Many counts were recorded for this clonotype. The chain is built from TRBV20-1 and TRBJ1-1; 7 positions agree with TRBD1. The germline V gene has CDR1 DFQATT and CDR2 SNEGSKA (reference sequence). V lost 3 bases to trimming and J lost 4 bases; unmatched junction nucleotides: 11. This CDR3 is 15 amino acids long. CDR3 nucleotide sequence: TGCAGTGCTAGCGATGAGGGCAGGGGGGGCACTGAAGCTTTCTTT. It encodes CSASDEGRGGTEAFF.

This clonotype was counted only a few times. The chain has TRBV27 and TRBJ1-4; possible D gene TRBD1, 6 bases. Trimming took off 0 bases at V and 1 base at J, with 18 bases between the two ends. Germline loops: CDR1 MNHEY, CDR2 SMNVEV (reference sequence). The CDR3 covers 19 residues. In nucleotides, the CDR3 is TGTGCCAGCAGTTTATCGTGGGACACAAGCCCACTAACTAATGAAAAACTGTTTTTT. It is translated as CASSLSWDTSPLTNEKLFF.

There are many counts of this clonotype. V and J are TRBV27 and TRBJ2-3; 11 nucleotides line up with TRBD2. The germline CDR1 and CDR2 sequences are MNHEY and SMNVEV (reference sequence). With 0 bases clipped from V and 3 bases from J, the junction kept 2 bases outside the gene matches. CDR3 length: 16 residues. The CDR3 nucleotides are TGTGCCAGCAGTTTATCGCCTAGCGGGGGGACAGATACGCAGTATTTT. It encodes CASSLSPSGGTDTQYF.

This CDR3 reads CASSYDWETQYF. The CDR3 nucleotides are TGTGCCAGCAGTTATGACTGGGAGACCCAGTACTTC. V gene TRBV6-5 combines with J gene TRBJ2-5; no clear D gene. The CDR3 consists of 12 residues. Trimming removed 3 bases at V and 5 bases at J, with 7 bases between. Looked up from germline, CDR1 is MNHEY and CDR2 is SVGAGI.

In its sample, this clonotype was seen many times. The rearrangement uses TRBV5-1 and TRBJ2-2; no definite D call. Trimming stripped 0 bases from V and 3 bases from J, with 3 bases between. Germline CDR1 is SGHRS and CDR2 is YFSETQ. The CDR3 totals 13 residues. The CDR3 is CASSLEYTGELFF. CDR3 bases: TGCGCCAGCAGCTTGGAGTACACCGGGGAGCTGTTTTTT.

This chain links TRBV27 with TRBJ2-7; weak D call: TRBD2 (5 bases). Germline V gene lookup returns CDR1 MNHEY and CDR2 SMNVEV (reference sequence). This CDR3 has 15 amino acids. V lost 2 bases and J lost 2, with 13 bases in between. For the CDR3, the DNA is TGTGCCAGCAGTTTAGTGGCAGAGAGGGCCTACGAGCAGTACTTC. Translation: CASSLVAERAYEQYF.

This clonotype was picked up many times. The chain recombines TRBV6-2 or TRBV6-3 with TRBJ1-1, with D perhaps matching TRBD1 (6 bases). The germline gives CDR1 MNHEY, CDR2 SVGEGT. The CDR3 has 15 amino acids. The V end lost 2 bases, the J end lost 4 bases, and 14 bases lay between the germline ends. CDR3 sequence reads: CASSYGGPVGTEAFF. The CDR3 DNA reads TGTGCCAGCAGTTACGGGGGGCCGGTTGGCACTGAAGCTTTCTTT.

This clonotype was observed a handful of times. The rearrangement links TRBV6-2 or TRBV6-3 to TRBJ1-1; D gene uncertain. The CDR3 contains 14 residues. V shed 2 bases and J shed 0 bases, with 7 bases lying between them. Germline CDR1 and CDR2: MNHEY and SVGEGT. CDR3 nucleotide sequence: TGTGCCAGCAGTTACGCAGTTATGAACACTGAAGCTTTCTTT. Translation: CASSYAVMNTEAFF.